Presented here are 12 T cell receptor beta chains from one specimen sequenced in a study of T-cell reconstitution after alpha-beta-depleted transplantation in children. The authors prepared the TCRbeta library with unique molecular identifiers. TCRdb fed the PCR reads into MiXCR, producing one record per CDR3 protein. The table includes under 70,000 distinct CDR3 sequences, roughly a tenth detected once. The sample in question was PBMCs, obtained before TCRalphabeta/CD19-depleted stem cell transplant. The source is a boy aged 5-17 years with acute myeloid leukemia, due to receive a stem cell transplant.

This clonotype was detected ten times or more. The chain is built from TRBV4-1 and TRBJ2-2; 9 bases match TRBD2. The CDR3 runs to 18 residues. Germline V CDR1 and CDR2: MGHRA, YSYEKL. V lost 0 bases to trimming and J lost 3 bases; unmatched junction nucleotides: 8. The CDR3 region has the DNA TGCGCCAGCAGCCAAGATCCCCAGCGGGGGGACCACACCGGGGAGCTGTTTTTT. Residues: CASSQDPQRGDHTGELFF.

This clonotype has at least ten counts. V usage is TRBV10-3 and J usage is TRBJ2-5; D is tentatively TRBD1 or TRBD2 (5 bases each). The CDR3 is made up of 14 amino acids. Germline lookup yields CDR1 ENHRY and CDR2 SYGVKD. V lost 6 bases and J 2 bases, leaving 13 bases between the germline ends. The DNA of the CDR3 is TGTGCCATCAGACGGGACGGTAGTCAAGAGACCCAGTACTTC. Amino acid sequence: CAIRRDGSQETQYF.

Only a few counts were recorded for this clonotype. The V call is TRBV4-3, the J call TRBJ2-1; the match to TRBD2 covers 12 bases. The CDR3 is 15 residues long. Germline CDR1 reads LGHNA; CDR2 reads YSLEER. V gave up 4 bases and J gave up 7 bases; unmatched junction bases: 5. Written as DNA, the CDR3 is TGCGCCAGCAGCCGCCTAGCGGGAGGGATGAATGAGCAGTTCTTC. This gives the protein CASSRLAGGMNEQFF.

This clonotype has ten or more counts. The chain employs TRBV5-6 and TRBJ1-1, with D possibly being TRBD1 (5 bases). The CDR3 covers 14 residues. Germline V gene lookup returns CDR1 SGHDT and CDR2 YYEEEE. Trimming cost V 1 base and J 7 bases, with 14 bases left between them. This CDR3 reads CASSLFQGVGEAFF. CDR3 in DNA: TGTGCCAGCAGCTTGTTTCAGGGTGTGGGTGAAGCTTTCTTT.

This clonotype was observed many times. The CDR3 region is CASSLARTANSPLHF. Written as DNA, the CDR3 is TGTGCCAGCAGCTTAGCGCGCACAGCTAATTCACCCCTCCACTTT. This sequence joins TRBV7-2 and TRBJ1-6; D gene unclear. Germline V gene lookup returns CDR1 SGHTA and CDR2 FQGNSA. The CDR3 is 15 amino acids. Deletions cut 0 bases from V and 6 bases from J, with 9 bases between.

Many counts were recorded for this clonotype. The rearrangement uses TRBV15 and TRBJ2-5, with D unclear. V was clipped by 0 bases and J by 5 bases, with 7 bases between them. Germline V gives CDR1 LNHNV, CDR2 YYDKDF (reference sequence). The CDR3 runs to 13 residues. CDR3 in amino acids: CATSREGWETQYF. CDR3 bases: TGTGCCACCAGCAGAGAGGGGTGGGAGACCCAGTACTTC. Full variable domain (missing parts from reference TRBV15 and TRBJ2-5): DAMVIQNPRYQVTQFGKPVTLSCSQTLNHNVMYWYQQKSSQAPKLLFHYYDKDFNNEADTPDNFQSRRPNTSFCFLDIRSPGLGDTAMYLCATSREGWETQYFGPGTRLLVL.

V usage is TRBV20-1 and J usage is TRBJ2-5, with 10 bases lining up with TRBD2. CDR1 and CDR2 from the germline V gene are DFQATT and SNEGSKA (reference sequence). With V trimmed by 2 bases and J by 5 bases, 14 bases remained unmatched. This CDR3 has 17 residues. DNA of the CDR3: TGCAGTGCTAGATCTTTCCTCCGGACTAGCGGCACGGAGACCCAGTACTTC. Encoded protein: CSARSFLRTSGTETQYF.

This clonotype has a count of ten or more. CDR3 DNA sequence: TGTGCCAGCAGCTCCTCGCCCTACGAGCAGTACTTC. Amino acids: CASSSSPYEQYF. The chain uses TRBV16 and TRBJ2-7; no clear D gene. The germline V gene has CDR1 KGHSY and CDR2 FQNENV. The CDR3 is 12 amino acids. Deletions cut 5 bases from V and 2 bases from J, with 7 bases between.

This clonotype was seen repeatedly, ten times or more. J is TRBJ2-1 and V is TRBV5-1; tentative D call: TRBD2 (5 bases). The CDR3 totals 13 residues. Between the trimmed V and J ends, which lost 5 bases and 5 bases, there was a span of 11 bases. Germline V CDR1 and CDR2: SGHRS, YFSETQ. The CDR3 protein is CASSFPGNNEQFF. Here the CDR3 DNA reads TGCGCCAGCAGTTTTCCGGGAAACAATGAGCAGTTCTTC.

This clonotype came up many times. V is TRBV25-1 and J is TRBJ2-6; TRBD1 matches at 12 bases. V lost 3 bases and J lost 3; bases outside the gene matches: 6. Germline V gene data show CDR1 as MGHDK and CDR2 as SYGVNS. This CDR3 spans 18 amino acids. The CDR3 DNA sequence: TGTGCCAGCAGTGATTGGGGACAGGGGGCCGGTGGGGCCAACGTCCTGACTTTC. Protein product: CASSDWGQGAGGANVLTF. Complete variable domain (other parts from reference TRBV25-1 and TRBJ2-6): EADIYQTPRYLVIGTGKKITLECSQTMGHDKMYWYQQDPGMELHLIHYSYGVNSTEKGDLSSESTVSRIRTEHFPLTLESARPSHTSQYLCASSDWGQGAGGANVLTFGAGSRLTVL.

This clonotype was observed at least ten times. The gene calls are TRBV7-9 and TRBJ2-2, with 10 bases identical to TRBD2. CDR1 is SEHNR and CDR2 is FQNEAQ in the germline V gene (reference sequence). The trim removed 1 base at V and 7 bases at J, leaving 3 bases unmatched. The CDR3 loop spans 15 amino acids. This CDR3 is CASSLGTSGGGELFF. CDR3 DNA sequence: TGTGCCAGCAGCTTAGGGACTAGCGGCGGCGGGGAGCTGTTTTTT.

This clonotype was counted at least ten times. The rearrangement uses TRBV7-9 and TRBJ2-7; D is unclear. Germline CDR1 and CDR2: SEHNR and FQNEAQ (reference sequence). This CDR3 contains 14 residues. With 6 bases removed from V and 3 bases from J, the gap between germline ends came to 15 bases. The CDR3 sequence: CASSPPGRNYEQYF. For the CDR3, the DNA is TGTGCCAGCAGTCCACCTGGGCGGAACTACGAGCAGTACTTC.